Each of the 3 T cell receptor beta chains below was sequenced from the same sample in a study of control samples from healthy donors and cancer patients (dated by TCRdb to 2019 to 2021). Library preparation employed the immunoSEQ multiplex PCR assay. TCRdb holds this immuneACCESS table with in-frame rearrangements only. Some clones are missing; in checked studies, unresolved V genes explain under half, and the rest has no known cause. This sample holds 100,000 to 120,000 clones; about 80% were observed only once. The ten top clones hold approximately 7% of the sample. The sample consisted of blood. These TCRs come from a man between 18 and 29 years old in good health.

CDR3: CASSTRDTDTQYF. CDR3 bases: TGTGCCAGCAGTACCCGGGACACAGATACGCAGTATTTT. V and J are TRBV6-2 or TRBV6-3 and TRBJ2-3, with D maybe TRBD2 (5 bases). The CDR3 length is 13 residues. From germline, CDR1 is MNHEY and CDR2 SVGEGT. V was trimmed by 5 bases and J by 2 bases, leaving 8 bases between them.

The chain couples TRBV4-3 to TRBJ1-2; D not resolved. Trimming shortened V by 1 base and J by 8 bases, and 14 bases separated the two germline ends. Per the germline V gene, CDR1 is LGHNA and CDR2 is YSLEER. The CDR3 loop spans 14 amino acids. Here the CDR3 reads CASSQVNQPGGYTF. The CDR3 coding sequence is TGCGCCAGCAGCCAAGTTAACCAGCCCGGCGGCTACACCTTC.

This clone was picked up one time. The chain joins TRBV10-1 to TRBJ2-3, with D uncertain. Germline CDR1 is WNHNN and CDR2 is SYGVQD (reference sequence). CDR3 size: 13 residues. V lost 1 base and J lost 4, with 6 bases in between. The CDR3 DNA reads TGCGCCAGCAGTGAGTTAGGAGCAGATACGCAGTATTTT. It codes for CASSELGADTQYF.